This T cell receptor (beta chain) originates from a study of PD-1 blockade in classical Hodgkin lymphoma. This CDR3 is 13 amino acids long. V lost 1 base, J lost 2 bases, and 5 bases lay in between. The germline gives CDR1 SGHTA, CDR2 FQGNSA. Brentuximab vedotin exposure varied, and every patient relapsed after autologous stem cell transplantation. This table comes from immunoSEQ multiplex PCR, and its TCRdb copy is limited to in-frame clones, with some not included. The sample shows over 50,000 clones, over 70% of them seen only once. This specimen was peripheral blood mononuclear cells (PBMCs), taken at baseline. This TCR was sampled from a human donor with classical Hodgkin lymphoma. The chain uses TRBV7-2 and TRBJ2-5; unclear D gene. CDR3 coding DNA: TGTGCCAGCAGCTTAGAGGGTCAAGAGACCCAGTACTTC. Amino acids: CASSLEGQETQYF.